Each of the 24 T cell receptor beta chains below was sequenced from the same sample in a study of blood T cells in healthy people across ages. Through a sample-barcoded 5' primer and a J-beta primer mix, a second PCR was run for about 6 to 11 cycles. TCRdb re-called the 5' RACE reads through MiXCR, storing one row per CDR3 protein. The data show hundreds of thousands of distinct CDR3 sequences, approximately 50% seen once. The sequenced material came from blood. The source is an older woman in good health.

The chain couples TRBV7-9 to TRBJ2-5; no clear D gene. Trimming removed 1 base at V and 3 bases at J, with 9 bases between. This CDR3 has 14 amino acids. Germline CDR1 and CDR2: SEHNR and FQNEAQ (reference sequence). The chain's CDR3 is CASSLVGNKETQYF. As DNA, the CDR3 is TGTGCCAGCAGCTTAGTTGGGAATAAAGAGACCCAGTACTTC.

This clonotype was counted only a few times. As DNA, the CDR3 is TGTGCCAGCAGCTACCACAGCACAGATACGCAGTATTTT. This gives the protein CASSYHSTDTQYF. The chain employs TRBV5-5 and TRBJ2-3; no definite D call. Trimming pared 3 bases from V and 0 bases from J, leaving 5 bases between. The germline CDR1 and CDR2 sequences are SGHKS and YYEKEE (reference sequence). CDR3 length: 13 amino acids.

V and J are TRBV11-2 and TRBJ2-1, with unresolved D. The J call may be mistaken, given a closer DNA end match to TRBJ2-7. This CDR3 region has 15 residues. The germline V gene has CDR1 SGHAT and CDR2 FQNNGV. CDR3 coding DNA: TGTGCCAGCAGCTTACCAGGTGACGCCTACAATGAGCAGTACTTC. Translation: CASSLPGDAYNEQYF.

This chain connects TRBV20-1 to TRBJ2-7; 14 bases align to TRBD2. There are 14 residues in the CDR3. Germline lookup yields CDR1 DFQATT and CDR2 SNEGSKA (reference sequence). The trim removed 5 bases at V and 4 bases at J, leaving 4 bases unmatched. The CDR3 here is CSARLAGGGYEQYF. DNA for the CDR3: TGCAGTGCTCGACTAGCGGGAGGGGGGTACGAGCAGTACTTC.

This clonotype was seen just once. Germline is not matched at one junction end, which may reflect a read error. The chain carries TRBV2 and TRBJ1-2, with 12 bases aligning to TRBD1. CDR1 is SNHLY and CDR2 is FYNNEI in the germline V gene. This CDR3 has 14 amino acids. The CDR3 DNA sequence: TGTGCCGGCAGTGAGGGACAGGGGGCGGTTGGCTACACCTTC. This translates into CAGSEGQGAVGYTF.

The V gene is TRBV7-9, the J gene TRBJ1-1, with a tentative D call TRBD1 (6 bases). V lost 5 bases and J 6 bases, leaving 16 bases between the germline ends. CDR1 and CDR2 from the germline V gene are SEHNR and FQNEAQ (reference sequence). This CDR3 spans 14 amino acids. The CDR3 sequence: CASSLEGGRAEAFF. CDR3 DNA sequence: TGTGCCAGCAGCCTCGAGGGGGGTCGCGCTGAAGCTTTCTTT.

This clonotype was recorded a few times. The chain couples TRBV6-5 to TRBJ1-2, with TRBD1 matching 7 bases. V dropped 6 bases and J dropped 8; count of bases not matched to a gene: 15. The CDR3 covers 15 residues. Germline CDR1 and CDR2: MNHEY and SVGAGI. CDR3 protein: CASRRDGTDGRGYTF. The DNA for the CDR3 is TGTGCCAGCAGACGAGATGGGACAGACGGAAGGGGCTACACCTTC.

This clonotype was picked up a small number of times. The chain is built from TRBV29-1 and TRBJ2-4; no clear D. The DNA end lines up better with TRBJ2-5; the J call may be wrong. The CDR3 totals 14 residues. Germline V gene data show CDR1 as SQVTM and CDR2 as ANQGSEA. CDR3 amino acids: CSYLSRSRGETQYF. The CDR3, as DNA: TGCAGCTATCTCTCGCGGTCTAGAGGAGAGACCCAGTACTTC.

CDR3 coding DNA: TGTGCCACCAGCAGAGATAACGGGAACTACGAGCAGTACTTC. Protein product: CATSRDNGNYEQYF. The gene calls are TRBV15 and TRBJ2-7; tentative D call: TRBD2 (5 bases). This CDR3 is built from 14 residues. Germline CDR1 is LNHNV and CDR2 is YYDKDF (reference sequence). Trimming removed 0 bases at V and 3 bases at J, with 9 bases between. Variable domain in full (rest from reference TRBV15 and TRBJ2-7): DAMVIQNPRYQVTQFGKPVTLSCSQTLNHNVMYWYQQKSSQAPKLLFHYYDKDFNNEADTPDNFQSRRPNTSFCFLDIRSPGLGDTAMYLCATSRDNGNYEQYFGPGTRLTVT.

J is TRBJ1-2 and V is TRBV29-1, with D perhaps matching TRBD1 (6 bases). Trimming stripped 5 bases from V and 6 bases from J, with 10 bases between. There are 11 residues in the CDR3. Per the germline V gene, CDR1 is SQVTM and CDR2 is ANQGSEA. CDR3 nucleotides: TGCAGCGTTTGGACAGAGCATGGCTACACCTTC. Protein sequence: CSVWTEHGYTF.

Note on this clonotype: A clone one base away is much larger, so this may be a read error. The chain carries TRBV12-3 or TRBV12-4 and TRBJ1-2, with 7 positions matching TRBD1. V was pared by 5 bases and J by 7 bases, with 7 bases of the junction left unmatched. The CDR3 has 13 residues. The CDR3 here is CASSLGTAGGYTF. CDR3 DNA: TGTGCCAGCAGTCTCGGGACAGCCGGTGGCTACACCTTC.

This clonotype was observed a handful of times. This chain uses TRBV11-2 with TRBJ2-5, with D possibly called TRBD1 or TRBD2 (5 bases each). The germline gives CDR1 SGHAT, CDR2 FQNNGV. V was cut by 0 bases and J by 3 bases, with 11 bases left in between. CDR3 length: 15 amino acids. The CDR3 region has the DNA TGTGCCAGCAGCTTAGATCCAGGGACGAAAGAGACCCAGTACTTC. Its translation is CASSLDPGTKETQYF.

The gene calls are TRBV6-5 and TRBJ2-5, with D unresolved. Germline V CDR1 and CDR2: MNHEY, SVGAGI. CDR3 length equals 13 residues. V dropped 6 bases and J dropped 4 bases, with 12 bases sitting between them. The CDR3 region has the DNA TGTGCCAGCAGCCCCTTATGGGGAGAGACCCAGTACTTC. The encoded protein is CASSPLWGETQYF.

There are a few counts of this clonotype. The chain uses TRBV5-4 and TRBJ2-2; 7 nucleotides align to TRBD2. This CDR3 spans 15 amino acids. The germline gives CDR1 SGHNT, CDR2 YYREEE (reference sequence). J gave up 3 bases and V 1 base, and 3 bases lay outside the gene matches. DNA of the CDR3: TGTGCCAGCAGCTTGCCCAGCGGGGACACCGGGGAGCTGTTTTTT. This translates into CASSLPSGDTGELFF. The whole variable domain, remainder taken from reference TRBV5-4 and TRBJ2-2, is ETGVTQSPTHLIKTRGQQVTLRCSSQSGHNTVSWYQQALGQGPQFIFQYYREEENGRGNFPPRFSGLQFPNYSSELNVNALELDDSALYLCASSLPSGDTGELFFGEGSRLTVL.

This clonotype has ten or more counts. This chain joins TRBV29-1 and TRBJ2-5; 13 bases map to TRBD2. Per the germline V gene, CDR1 is SQVTM and CDR2 is ANQGSEA. This CDR3 has 15 residues. The trim removed 6 bases at V and 4 bases at J, leaving 8 bases unmatched. CDR3 region: CSVRRTSGRIETQYF. DNA of the CDR3: TGCAGCGTCCGACGGACTAGCGGGAGAATAGAGACCCAGTACTTC.

The CDR3 DNA reads as TGTGCCAGCAGTTTATCGCACAAGGGGCTCTATAGAAGCAATCAGCCCCAGCATTTT. Translation: CASSLSHKGLYRSNQPQHF. The V gene is TRBV28, the J gene TRBJ1-5, with a weak D call TRBD1 (5 bases). Germline V lookup: CDR1 MDHEN, CDR2 SYDVKM. The CDR3 loop spans 19 amino acids. V was cut by 1 base and J by 1 base, with 20 bases left in between.

The CDR3 spells CASSPGLAGDYEQYF. For the CDR3, the DNA is TGTGCCAGCAGCCCGGGACTAGCGGGAGATTACGAGCAGTACTTC. The genes are TRBV3-1 and TRBJ2-7, with 14 bases matching TRBD2. The V gene end was trimmed by 4 bases and the J gene end by 4 bases; junction bases not matched to a gene: 3. The CDR3 has 15 amino acids. The V gene's germline CDR1 is LGHDT and CDR2 YNNKEL (reference sequence).

This clonotype was seen a handful of times. This chain joins TRBV20-1 and TRBJ2-3; no clear D gene. Trimming took off 2 bases at V and 4 bases at J, with 7 bases between the two ends. The CDR3 spans 12 residues. Germline CDR1 DFQATT, CDR2 SNEGSKA (reference sequence). The CDR3 DNA follows: TGCAGTGCTAGAAAGTCCGCAGATACGCAGTATTTT. This translates into CSARKSADTQYF.

This clonotype was detected only once. The rearrangement uses TRBV6-2 or TRBV6-3 and TRBJ2-3; D is ambiguous. Germline CDR1 MNHEY, CDR2 SVGEGT. Trimming removed 6 bases at V and 13 bases at J, with 17 bases between. This CDR3 contains 12 residues. This chain's CDR3 is CASSISGRVEYF. Written as DNA, the CDR3 is TGTGCCAGCAGCATCAGTGGACGGGTGGAGTATTTT.

The rearrangement links TRBV24-1 to TRBJ2-2, with 7 bases fitting TRBD1. Trimming removed 7 bases from V and 4 bases from J; junction bases left unmatched: 2. CDR3 length equals 13 residues. The germline CDR1 and CDR2 sequences are KGHDR and SFDVKD. CDR3 protein: CATRAGGTGELFF. The CDR3 DNA sequence: TGTGCCACCAGGGCAGGGGGCACCGGGGAGCTGTTTTTT.

A few counts support this clonotype. This chain joins TRBV20-1 and TRBJ2-1; weak D call: TRBD1 (6 bases). The CDR3 has 15 amino acids. Germline assignment: CDR1 DFQATT and CDR2 SNEGSKA (reference sequence). The V end was cut by 6 bases, the J end by 8 bases, with 23 bases between. The CDR3 spells CSAPLKTGTKDEQFF. In nucleotides, the CDR3 is TGCAGTGCCCCACTAAAGACAGGAACCAAGGATGAGCAGTTCTTC.

This chain uses TRBV20-1 with TRBJ2-5, with TRBD1 identical over 9 bases. TRBJ2-7 matches the DNA end more closely, so the J call is doubtful. Germline V CDR1 and CDR2: DFQATT, SNEGSKA (reference sequence). The CDR3 has 14 amino acids. The CDR3 sequence is CSARKQGASYEQYF. Written as DNA, the CDR3 is TGCAGTGCTAGAAAACAGGGGGCAAGCTACGAGCAGTACTTC.

This clonotype was seen ten or more times. The V call is TRBV6-1, the J call TRBJ2-5, with D perhaps TRBD1 (6 bases). Germline lookup yields CDR1 MNHNS and CDR2 SASEGT. The V gene lost 2 bases and the J gene lost 2 bases, with 12 bases spanning the gap. There are 15 residues in the CDR3. The CDR3 DNA reads as TGTGCCAGCAGTGAATGGTCCAGGGGTCAAGAGACCCAGTACTTC. Protein sequence: CASSEWSRGQETQYF.

Turning to this clonotype: An end of the junction does not agree with germline; a read error may underlie this. The chain uses TRBV6-5 and TRBJ1-5, with D unresolved. CDR1 and CDR2 (germline): MNHEY, SVGAGI. CDR3 length equals 14 residues. CDR3 protein: CASHSGVSNQPQHF. The CDR3 region has the DNA TGTGCCAGCCACTCTGGGGTTAGCAACCAGCCCCAGCATTTT.